This TCR beta chain stems from a study of regulatory T cells in long-lasting Graves disease. The time point here: newly diagnosed GD, antithyroid drugs for less than 3 months. The authors made the TCR library using RNA they extracted from PBMCs. CDR1 is MNHEY and CDR2 is SMNVEV in the germline V gene (reference sequence). V lost 6 bases and J 0 bases, leaving 6 bases between the germline ends. The CDR3 sequence is 14 residues long. This clonotype has a count of ten or more. Arm-PCR of CDR3 regions and iRepertoire HTBI primers were the basis on which TCR beta libraries were built. TCRdb recomputed calls from the multiplex PCR reads with MiXCR, one row per CDR3 protein. This sample has about 400,000 distinct CDR3 sequences, with less than 20% found just once.

This specimen consisted of peripheral blood mononuclear cells (PBMCs), obtained at new diagnosis, from a patient treated with antithyroid drugs. V gene TRBV27 combines with J gene TRBJ1-6; D remains ambiguous. The sequence came from a female donor with Graves disease. The CDR3 region is CASRDNSYNSPLHF. CDR3 nucleotide sequence: TGTGCCAGCAGGGATAACTCCTATAATTCACCCCTCCACTTT.